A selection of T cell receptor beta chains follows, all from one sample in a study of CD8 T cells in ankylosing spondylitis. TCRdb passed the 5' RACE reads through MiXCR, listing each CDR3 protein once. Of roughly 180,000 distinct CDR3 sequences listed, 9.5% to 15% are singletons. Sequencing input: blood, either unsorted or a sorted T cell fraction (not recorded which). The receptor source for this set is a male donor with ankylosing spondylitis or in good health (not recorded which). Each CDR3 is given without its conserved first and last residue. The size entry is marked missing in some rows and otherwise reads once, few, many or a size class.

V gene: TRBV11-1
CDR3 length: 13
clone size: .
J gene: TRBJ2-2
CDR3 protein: ASSFGFLNTGELF

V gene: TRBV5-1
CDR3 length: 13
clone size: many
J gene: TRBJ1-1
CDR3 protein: ASSLDLGMNTEAF

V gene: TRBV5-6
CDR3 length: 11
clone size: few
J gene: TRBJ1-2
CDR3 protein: ASSLGPFYGYT

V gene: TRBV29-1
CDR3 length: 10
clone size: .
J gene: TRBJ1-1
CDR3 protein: SVERAGKEAF

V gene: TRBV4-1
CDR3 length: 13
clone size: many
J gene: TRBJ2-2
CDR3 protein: ASSQGQGRDGELF

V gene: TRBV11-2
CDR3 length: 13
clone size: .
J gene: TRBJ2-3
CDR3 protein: ASSLVGVSTDTQY

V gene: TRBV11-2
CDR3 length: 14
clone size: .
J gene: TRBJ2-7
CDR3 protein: ASSSSANFGGYEQY

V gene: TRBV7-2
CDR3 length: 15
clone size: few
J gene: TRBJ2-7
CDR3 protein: ASSFGGLAGGLYEQY

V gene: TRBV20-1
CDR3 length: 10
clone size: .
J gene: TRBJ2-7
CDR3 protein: SASLGVREQY

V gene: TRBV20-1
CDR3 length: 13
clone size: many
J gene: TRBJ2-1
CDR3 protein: SARDLGSSYNEQF

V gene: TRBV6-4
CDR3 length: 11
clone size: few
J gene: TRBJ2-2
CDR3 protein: ASSDTYTGELF

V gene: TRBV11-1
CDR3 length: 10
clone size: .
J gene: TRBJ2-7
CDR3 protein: ASSSLGQGKY

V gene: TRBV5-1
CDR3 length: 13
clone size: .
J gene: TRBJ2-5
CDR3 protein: ASSAGQGLSETQY

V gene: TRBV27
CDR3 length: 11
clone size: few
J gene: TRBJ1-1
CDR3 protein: ASSSAGDTEAF

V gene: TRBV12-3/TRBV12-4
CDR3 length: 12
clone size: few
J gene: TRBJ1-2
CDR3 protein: ASSPRGAREGYT

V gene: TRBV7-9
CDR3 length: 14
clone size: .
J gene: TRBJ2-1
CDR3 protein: ASSLGVAGAYNEQF

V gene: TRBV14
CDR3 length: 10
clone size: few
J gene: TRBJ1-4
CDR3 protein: ASGRGDEKLF

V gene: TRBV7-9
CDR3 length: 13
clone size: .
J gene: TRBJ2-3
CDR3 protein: ASSKPLGGIDTQY

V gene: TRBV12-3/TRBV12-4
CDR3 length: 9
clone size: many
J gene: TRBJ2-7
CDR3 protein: ASRVQGEQY

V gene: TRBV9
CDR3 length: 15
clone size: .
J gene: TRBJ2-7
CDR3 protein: ASSPRLAGGLRNEQY

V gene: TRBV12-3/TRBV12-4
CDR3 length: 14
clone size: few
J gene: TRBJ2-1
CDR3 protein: ASSLGGPLLYNEQF

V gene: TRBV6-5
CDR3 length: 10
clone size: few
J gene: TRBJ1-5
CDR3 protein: ASSYSGGLEH

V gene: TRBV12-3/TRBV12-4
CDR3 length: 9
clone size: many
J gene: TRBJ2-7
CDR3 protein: ASRSSYEQY

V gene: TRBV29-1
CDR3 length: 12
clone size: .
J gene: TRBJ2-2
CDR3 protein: SAVAGSGTGELF

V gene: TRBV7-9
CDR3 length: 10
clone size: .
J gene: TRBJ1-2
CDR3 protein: ASSEMTAVSF

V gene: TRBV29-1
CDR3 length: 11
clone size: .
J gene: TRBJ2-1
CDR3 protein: SVLRGPYNEQF

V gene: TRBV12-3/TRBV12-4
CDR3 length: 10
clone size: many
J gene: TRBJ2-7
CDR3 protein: ASSFSGYEQY

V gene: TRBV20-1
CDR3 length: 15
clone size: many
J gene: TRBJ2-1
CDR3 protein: SGPRVAGPVSYNEQF

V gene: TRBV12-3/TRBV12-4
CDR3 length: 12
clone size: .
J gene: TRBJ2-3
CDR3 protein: ASSFYRGTDTQY

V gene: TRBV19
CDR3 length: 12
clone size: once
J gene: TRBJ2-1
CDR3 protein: ASSIAGGINEQF

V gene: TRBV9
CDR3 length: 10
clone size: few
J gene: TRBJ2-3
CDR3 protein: ASSFAGDTQY

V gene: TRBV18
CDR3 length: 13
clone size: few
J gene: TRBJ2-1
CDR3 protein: ASSPGQGNYNEQF

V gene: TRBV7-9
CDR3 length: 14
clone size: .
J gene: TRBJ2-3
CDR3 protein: ASSLIEASGTDTQY

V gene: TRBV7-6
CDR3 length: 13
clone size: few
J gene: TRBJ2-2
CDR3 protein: ASSLKGAGTGELF

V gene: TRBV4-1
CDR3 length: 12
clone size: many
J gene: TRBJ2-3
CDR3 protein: ASSQEGGTDTQY

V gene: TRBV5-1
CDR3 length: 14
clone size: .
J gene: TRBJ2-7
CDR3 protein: ASRPMPGTPTYEQY

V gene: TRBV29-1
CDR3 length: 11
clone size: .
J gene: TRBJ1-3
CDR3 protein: SALTGAGNTIY

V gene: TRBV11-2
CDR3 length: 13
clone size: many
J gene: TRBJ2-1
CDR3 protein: ASSLMTGGYNEQF

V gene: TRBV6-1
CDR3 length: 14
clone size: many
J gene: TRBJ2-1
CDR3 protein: ASSNPPYGKPDEQF

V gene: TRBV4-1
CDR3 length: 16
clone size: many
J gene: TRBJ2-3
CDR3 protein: ASSHPVQGLALTDTQY

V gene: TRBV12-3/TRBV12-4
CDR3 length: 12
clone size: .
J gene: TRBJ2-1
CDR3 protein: ASSFKVVGNEQF

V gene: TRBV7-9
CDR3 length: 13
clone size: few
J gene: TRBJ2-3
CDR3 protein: ASSLAGSSTDTQY

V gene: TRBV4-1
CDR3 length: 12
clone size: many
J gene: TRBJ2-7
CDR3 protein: ASSQERVVGEQY

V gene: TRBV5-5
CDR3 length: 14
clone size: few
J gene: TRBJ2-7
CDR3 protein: ASSLSQSGTGYEQY

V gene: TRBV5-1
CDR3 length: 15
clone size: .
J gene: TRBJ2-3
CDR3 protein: ASSSRLAGGYTDTQY

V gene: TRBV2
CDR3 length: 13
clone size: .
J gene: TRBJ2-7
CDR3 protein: ASSERTSETYEQY

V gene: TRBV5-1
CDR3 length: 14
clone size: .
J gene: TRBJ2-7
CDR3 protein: ASSLGLAGLGYEQY

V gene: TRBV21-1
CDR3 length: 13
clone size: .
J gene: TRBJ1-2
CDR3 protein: ASILTATTSEAAT

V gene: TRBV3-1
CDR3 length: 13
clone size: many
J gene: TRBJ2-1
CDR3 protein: ASSQETGTYNEQF

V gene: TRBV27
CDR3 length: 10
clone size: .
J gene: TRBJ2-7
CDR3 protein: ASSQPGYEQY

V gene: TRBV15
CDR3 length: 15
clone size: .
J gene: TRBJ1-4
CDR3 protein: ATSREGGLGGGEKLF